One sample yielded the 13 T cell receptor beta chains listed below, sequenced in a study of T cells in Graves' hyperthyroidism and ophthalmopathy. There were TCR beta CDR3 regions amplified from RNA transcripts. With the HTBI primer set, the TCR CDR3 went through a first round of RT-PCR. TCRdb ran MiXCR on the multiplex PCR reads and lists one entry per CDR3 protein. The sample gives around 690,000 distinct CDR3 sequences, 17% of which show up once; around 16% is in the top ten. Sequencing input: blood. The source of these receptors is a man between 50 and 59 years old with Graves' hyperthyroidism.

As concerns this clonotype: As the CDR3 is not closed by the conserved phenylalanine or tryptophan, this likely results from a read error. The DNA is left out, because the CDR3 cannot be placed on it with certainty; the CDR3 is given as TCRdb lists it. The chain couples TRBV11-3 to TRBJ2-3; the table names TRBD2, a call not compared with the DNA. The V gene's germline CDR1 is SGHNT and CDR2 YENEEA. The CDR3 has 17 residues if both end residues are counted. CDR3 in amino acids: CASSLRLGSGTTDTQYL.

Concerning this clonotype itself: Since the CDR3 does not end with the conserved phenylalanine or tryptophan, this likely comes from a read error. V usage is TRBV3-1 and J usage is TRBJ2-1; D gene ambiguous. Looked up from germline, CDR1 is LGHDT and CDR2 is YNNKEL (reference sequence). V lost 2 bases and J lost 7, with 6 bases in between. CDR3 length: 12 residues. The CDR3 nucleotides are TGTGCCAGCAGCCAATGGGGAAATGAGCAGTTCCTC. This encodes CASSQWGNEQFL.

The count of this clonotype is one. The chain joins TRBV2 to TRBJ1-4; no clear D. The V and J ends lost 0 bases and 8 bases respectively, with 19 bases between them. This CDR3 is 17 amino acids long. CDR1 and CDR2 from the germline V gene are SNHLY and FYNNEI. The CDR3 spells CASSEALGLRVDEKLFF. In DNA, the CDR3 is TGTGCCAGCAGTGAAGCTCTCGGACTGAGGGTGGACGAAAAACTGTTTTTT.

This clonotype was counted many times. V and J are TRBV27 and TRBJ2-5; unclear D gene. Germline V lookup: CDR1 MNHEY, CDR2 SMNVEV (reference sequence). V lost 5 bases to trimming and J lost 0 bases, with 7 bases between them. The CDR3 runs to 13 residues. Written as DNA, the CDR3 is TGTGCCAGCAGTCCAGTATACCAAGAGACCCAGTACTTC. It is translated as CASSPVYQETQYF.

This clonotype was recorded many times. The chain uses TRBV15 and TRBJ2-7; the D is unclear. CDR3 size: 12 residues. V was pared by 1 base and J by 5 bases, with 6 bases between. In germline, CDR1 is LNHNV, CDR2 YYDKDF (reference sequence). DNA of the CDR3: TGTGCCACCAGCAGAGTGGAGAACGAGCAGTACTTC. This sequence encodes CATSRVENEQYF.

This clonotype was seen a handful of times. V usage is TRBV19 and J usage is TRBJ2-7; 7 nucleotides align to TRBD1. Germline values: CDR1 LNHDA, CDR2 SQIVND (reference sequence). V lost 4 bases to trimming and J lost 2 bases; unmatched junction nucleotides: 2. This CDR3 is built from 13 residues. The CDR3 bases are TGTGCCAGTAGTAAGGGGGCGGCCTACGAGCAGTACTTC. It yields the protein CASSKGAAYEQYF.

This rearrangement joins TRBV27 to TRBJ2-7; D is unclear. Trimming removed 5 bases from V and 7 bases from J, with 15 bases in between. The CDR3 runs 13 residues. Germline V lookup: CDR1 MNHEY, CDR2 SMNVEV (reference sequence). Written as DNA, the CDR3 is TGTGCCAGCAGTCCAGGCCGCCCTGGGGAGCAGTACTTC. Its translation: CASSPGRPGEQYF.

The chain employs TRBV5-1 and TRBJ2-7; maybe TRBD2 (5 bases). The V gene's germline CDR1 is SGHRS and CDR2 YFSETQ. The CDR3 is 14 amino acids. V gave up 0 bases and J gave up 7 bases, with 14 bases separating them. The CDR3 DNA follows: TGCGCCAGCAGCTTGGCTGGTAATTCGGGAGAGCAGTACTTC. This gives the protein CASSLAGNSGEQYF. Variable domain in full (rest from reference TRBV5-1 and TRBJ2-7): KAGVTQTPRYLIKTRGQQVTLSCSPISGHRSVSWYQQTPGQGLQFLFEYFSETQRNKGNFPGRFSGRQFSNSRSEMNVSTLELGDSALYLCASSLAGNSGEQYFGPGTRLTVT.

This clonotype was detected many times. The chain combines TRBV27 with TRBJ2-5, with D perhaps matching TRBD1 (5 bases). The V gene's germline CDR1 is MNHEY and CDR2 SMNVEV (reference sequence). Trimming removed 4 bases from V and 5 bases from J, with 26 bases in between. This CDR3 has 18 amino acids. Here the CDR3 DNA reads TGTGCCAGCAGTTCTATTACATCATCAGGGCGGCTTAGGGAGACCCAGTACTTC. This translates into CASSSITSSGRLRETQYF.

This rearrangement joins TRBV10-3 to TRBJ2-7; 7 positions match TRBD1. Germline CDR1 is ENHRY and CDR2 is SYGVKD. This CDR3 comprises 15 residues. V lost 7 bases and J lost 1; bases outside the gene matches: 10. The CDR3 region has the DNA TGTGCCATCAAAGGGGCGGACAGGCCTTCCTACGAGCAGTACTTC. This gives the protein CAIKGADRPSYEQYF.

This clonotype was seen only a few times. The chain recombines TRBV5-1 with TRBJ2-1; a possible D gene is TRBD1 (6 bases). The CDR3 spans 15 residues. V lost 4 bases, J lost 9 bases, and 20 bases lay in between. Germline assignment: CDR1 SGHRS and CDR2 YFSETQ. For the CDR3, the DNA is TGCGCCAGCAGCCTCGGACCGGGACAACTGTCTGAGCAGTTCTTC. Encoded protein: CASSLGPGQLSEQFF.

The V gene is TRBV19, the J gene TRBJ2-1; tentative D call: TRBD2 (5 bases). V lost 4 bases, J lost 0 bases, and 10 bases lay in between. CDR1 LNHDA and CDR2 SQIVND come from the germline V gene (reference sequence). The CDR3 runs 15 residues. The CDR3 reads CASSNGNRSYNEQFF. The CDR3 bases are TGTGCCAGTAGTAACGGGAACCGCTCCTACAATGAGCAGTTCTTC.

At least ten counts were recorded for this clonotype. The chain couples TRBV6-1 to TRBJ2-1; D could derive from TRBD1 or TRBD2 (5 bases each). Germline V gene data show CDR1 as MNHNS and CDR2 as SASEGT. Trimming removed 7 bases at V and 6 bases at J, with 31 bases between. CDR3 length: 19 amino acids. Here the CDR3 reads CASTPGRGGPAPYPNEQFF. As DNA, the CDR3 is TGTGCCAGCACTCCGGGGCGCGGCGGGCCGGCCCCTTACCCCAATGAGCAGTTCTTC.